Below are 24 T cell receptor beta chains sequenced from a single sample in a study of immune cell composition in non-small cell lung cancer. The assay was immunoSEQ multiplex PCR, and TCRdb's table has in-frame clones only and misses some. The data contain fewer than 20,000 clones, 70% to 85% of them singletons. Normal lung sampling was at least 3 cm from the tumour, as distant as possible. Another study also made use of these data, one on CD4 T cells in lung cancer.

The sample comprised non-adjacent lung tissue. These receptors were taken from a human donor with non-small cell lung cancer.

In its sample, this clone was seen a few times. The V gene is TRBV6-1, the J gene TRBJ1-6; 9 bases agree with TRBD1. The germline V gene encodes CDR1 MNHNS and CDR2 SASEGT. Unmatched junction bases numbered 4, after V lost 6 bases and J lost 7 bases. The CDR3 totals 14 residues. CDR3 sequence: CASSLGQGNSPLHF. In nucleotides, the CDR3 is TGTGCCAGCAGCCTGGGACAGGGAAATTCACCCCTCCACTTT.

The chain carries TRBV5-6 and TRBJ2-3; D call uncertain. The CDR3 is 15 amino acids. The ends were cut back, 0 bases at V and 4 bases at J, with 12 bases in the middle. Germline values: CDR1 SGHDT, CDR2 YYEEEE. CDR3 nucleotide sequence: TGTGCCAGCAGCTTGGGGTGGTTGGGTGCAGATACGCAGTATTTT. Amino acid sequence: CASSLGWLGADTQYF. The complete variable domain, with remaining parts taken from reference TRBV5-6 and TRBJ2-3, reads DAGVTQSPTHLIKTRGQQVTLRCSPKSGHDTVSWYQQALGQGPQFIFQYYEEEERQRGNFPDRFSGHQFPNYSSELNVNALLLGDSALYLCASSLGWLGADTQYFGPGTRLTVL.

The chain links TRBV27 to TRBJ1-6; D is uncertain. V shed 7 bases and J shed 4 bases, with 5 bases lying between them. The CDR3 totals 12 residues. CDR1 and CDR2 (germline): MNHEY, SMNVEV (reference sequence). The CDR3 DNA reads TGTGCCAGCAAATTTTATAATTCACCCCTCCACTTT. Protein product: CASKFYNSPLHF.

The chain uses TRBV18 and TRBJ2-5; 10 nucleotides agree with TRBD1. The CDR3 covers 15 residues. Per germline, CDR1 KGHSH and CDR2 LQKENI. With V trimmed by 3 bases and J by 5 bases, 6 bases remained unmatched. CDR3 in DNA: TGTGCCAGCTCACCCGGGACAGGGGAATACGAGACCCAGTACTTC. Translating gives CASSPGTGEYETQYF. Combining the CDR3 with reference TRBV18 and TRBJ2-5 gives the whole variable domain NAGVMQNPRHLVRRRGQEARLRCSPMKGHSHVYWYRQLPEEGLKFMVYLQKENIIDESGMPKERFSAEFPKEGPSILRIQQVVRGDSAAYFCASSPGTGEYETQYFGPGTRLLVL.

The rearrangement uses TRBV11-3 and TRBJ1-2; possibly TRBD1 for D (5 bases). The V and J ends lost 5 bases and 4 bases respectively, with 14 bases between them. CDR1 and CDR2 from the germline V gene are SGHNT and YENEEA. The CDR3 length is 14 residues. CDR3: CASSGAYSGYGYTF. The CDR3 coding sequence is TGTGCCAGCAGCGGGGCCTATTCGGGCTATGGCTACACCTTC.

This chain links TRBV5-1 with TRBJ2-1; D possibly corresponds to TRBD2 (5 bases). The V and J ends lost 0 bases and 0 bases respectively, with 7 bases between them. The germline V gene has CDR1 SGHRS and CDR2 YFSETQ. CDR3 size: 15 residues. For the CDR3, the DNA is TGCGCCAGCAGCTTGGCCGGGGACTCCTACAATGAGCAGTTCTTC. This encodes CASSLAGDSYNEQFF.

V is TRBV7-2 and J is TRBJ1-4; tentative D call: TRBD1 (5 bases). There are 16 residues in the CDR3. V gave up 4 bases and J gave up 7 bases, with 19 bases separating them. Germline CDR1 is SGHTA and CDR2 is FQGNSA. The CDR3 region has the DNA TGTGCCAGCAGCTCCCACCGGGGGGGTGGGAGTGAAAAACTGTTTTTT. Amino acid sequence: CASSSHRGGGSEKLFF.

This sequence joins TRBV11-3 and TRBJ2-1, with D possibly TRBD2 on 6 matching bases. The germline V gene encodes CDR1 SGHNT and CDR2 YENEEA. Trimming took off 0 bases at V and 6 bases at J, with 12 bases between the two ends. CDR3 length equals 15 residues. CDR3 protein: CASSLDWMGGNEQFF. CDR3 in DNA: TGTGCCAGCAGCTTAGACTGGATGGGAGGCAATGAGCAGTTCTTC.

The chain combines TRBV10-1 with TRBJ2-2; 8 bases match TRBD2. Germline V CDR1 and CDR2: WNHNN, SYGVQD (reference sequence). V shed 2 bases, J shed 15 bases, and the junction held 11 bases outside the gene matches. The CDR3 length is 14 residues. CDR3 sequence reads: CASSEQRGGFGMFF. DNA for the CDR3: TGCGCCAGCAGTGAGCAACGGGGGGGCTTTGGGATGTTTTTT.

This clone appeared once. Here the CDR3 DNA reads TGTGCCAGCACCCGCCCGGGCAGGTGGGAGACCCAGTACTTC. Its translation: CASTRPGRWETQYF. The chain combines TRBV7-9 with TRBJ2-5; D not resolved. Trimming left V 7 bases short and J 5 bases short, with 17 bases between. The CDR3 length is 14 residues. Germline V gives CDR1 SEHNR, CDR2 FQNEAQ (reference sequence).

Only one count was recorded for this clone. J is TRBJ1-1 and V is TRBV6-6, with D unresolved. This CDR3 is 15 amino acids long. Per the germline V gene, CDR1 is MNHNY and CDR2 is SVGAGI (reference sequence). Trimming took 6 bases from V and 11 from J, leaving 25 bases between them. CDR3 coding DNA: TGTGCCAGCAGCCCTGTGGGATATCGGGCTGGGCAGGCTTTCTTT. This translates into CASSPVGYRAGQAFF.

V and J are TRBV6-4 and TRBJ2-3; 8 nucleotides agree with TRBD2. The CDR3 loop spans 15 amino acids. CDR1 and CDR2 from the germline V gene are MRHNA and SNTAGT. The V and J ends lost 3 bases and 4 bases, in that order; junction bases with no gene match: 6. CDR3 region: CASSESGGAADTQYF. The CDR3 DNA reads as TGTGCCAGCAGTGAGTCCGGGGGGGCCGCAGATACGCAGTATTTT.

The chain couples TRBV9 to TRBJ2-2; weak D call: TRBD1 (5 bases). The germline V gene has CDR1 SGDLS and CDR2 YYNGEE. This CDR3 comprises 15 residues. V dropped 1 base and J dropped 6 bases, with 13 bases sitting between them. The CDR3, as DNA: TGTGCCAGCAGCGTATCCGTGGGGCAGCCCGGGGAGCTGTTTTTT. This sequence encodes CASSVSVGQPGELFF. The complete variable domain, with remaining parts taken from reference TRBV9 and TRBJ2-2, reads DSGVTQTPKHLITATGQRVTLRCSPRSGDLSVYWYQQSLDQGLQFLIQYYNGEERAKGNILERFSAQQFPDLHSELNLSSLELGDSALYFCASSVSVGQPGELFFGEGSRLTVL.

The rearrangement joins TRBV10-1 to TRBJ1-2; tentatively, D is TRBD1 (5 bases). The CDR3 sequence is 13 residues long. Germline CDR1 WNHNN, CDR2 SYGVQD (reference sequence). The V end was cut by 0 bases, the J end by 3 bases, with 5 bases between. CDR3: CASSESGDYGYTF. The CDR3 DNA reads TGCGCCAGCAGTGAGTCGGGGGACTATGGCTACACCTTC.

This clone was seen only a few times. V usage is TRBV7-2 and J usage is TRBJ2-7; the D is unclear. This CDR3 has 13 residues. V was pared by 6 bases and J by 1 base, with 10 bases between. Germline values: CDR1 SGHTA, CDR2 FQGNSA. The CDR3 sequence: CASSTDQSYEQYF. In DNA form, the CDR3 reads TGTGCCAGCAGTACCGACCAATCCTACGAGCAGTACTTC.

CDR3 DNA: TGTGCCAGCAAAACGACAGGGGGCGTGGAAAAACTGTTTTTT. Translation: CASKTTGGVEKLFF. This chain links TRBV2 with TRBJ1-4; 10 nucleotides agree with TRBD1. The CDR3 extends over 14 amino acids. Trimming took 7 bases from V and 8 from J; bases not matched to a gene: 7. Germline CDR1 is SNHLY and CDR2 is FYNNEI.

This clone was counted a few times. The chain carries TRBV2 and TRBJ2-2, with D unresolved. In germline, CDR1 is SNHLY, CDR2 FYNNEI. V lost 6 bases and J lost 3, with 5 bases in between. This CDR3 spans 12 amino acids. The CDR3 DNA follows: TGTGCCAGCAGGGCCGACACCGGGGAGCTGTTTTTT. This encodes CASRADTGELFF.

This clone was seen once. V is TRBV7-2 and J is TRBJ2-1; weak D call: TRBD1 (6 bases). This CDR3 spans 15 amino acids. With 0 bases removed from V and 4 bases from J, the gap between germline ends came to 10 bases. Germline CDR1 SGHTA, CDR2 FQGNSA. The CDR3: CASSLAGQGYNEQFF. In DNA form, the CDR3 reads TGTGCCAGCAGCTTAGCGGGGCAGGGGTACAATGAGCAGTTCTTC.

The V and J genes are TRBV6-5 and TRBJ1-2, with TRBD1 matching 7 bases. Per the germline V gene, CDR1 is MNHEY and CDR2 is SVGAGI. The CDR3 has 15 residues. J gave up 4 bases and V 2 bases, and 7 bases lay outside the gene matches. CDR3 sequence reads: CASSYARQGVYGYTF. As DNA, the CDR3 is TGTGCCAGCAGTTACGCGCGCCAGGGGGTCTATGGCTACACCTTC.

J is TRBJ2-7 and V is TRBV5-1; TRBD2 aligns across 8 bases. This CDR3 contains 15 residues. Germline V lookup: CDR1 SGHRS, CDR2 YFSETQ. The trim removed 0 bases at V and 2 bases at J, leaving 4 bases unmatched. The CDR3 loop is CASSLGIAGTYEQYF. In nucleotides, the CDR3 is TGCGCCAGCAGCTTGGGAATAGCGGGGACCTACGAGCAGTACTTC.

This clone has more than one count but fewer than ten. This chain connects TRBV21-1 to TRBJ2-7; the table's D call, TRBD1, was not checked against the DNA. TRBV21-1 is recorded as a pseudogene. The CDR3 covers 15 residues. The CDR3: CASSKFGQDYYEQYF. CDR3 coding DNA: TGTGCCAGCAGCAAGTTCGGACAGGACTACTACGAGCAGTACTTC.

The chain joins TRBV11-2 to TRBJ2-7; 7 bases are shared with TRBD2. Germline CDR1 and CDR2: SGHAT and FQNNGV. The CDR3 loop spans 13 amino acids. With V trimmed by 1 base and J by 6 bases, 3 bases remained unmatched. The CDR3 spells CASSLGGGGEQYF. CDR3 DNA: TGTGCCAGCAGCTTAGGGGGCGGGGGCGAGCAGTACTTC.

CDR3 in amino acids: CASSVDRNYGYTF. The CDR3 region has the DNA TGTGCCAGCAGCGTTGACAGGAACTATGGCTACACCTTC. This chain connects TRBV9 to TRBJ1-2, with a tentative D call TRBD1 (6 bases). Between the trimmed V and J ends, which lost 2 bases and 2 bases, there was a span of 7 bases. The CDR3 has 13 residues. Germline lookup yields CDR1 SGDLS and CDR2 YYNGEE. The complete variable domain, with remaining parts taken from reference TRBV9 and TRBJ1-2, reads DSGVTQTPKHLITATGQRVTLRCSPRSGDLSVYWYQQSLDQGLQFLIQYYNGEERAKGNILERFSAQQFPDLHSELNLSSLELGDSALYFCASSVDRNYGYTFGSGTRLTVV.

The chain has TRBV7-2 and TRBJ2-5, with 11 positions matching TRBD1. The junction had 5 bases not matched to a gene; V was cut back by 0 bases and J by 5 bases. Per germline, CDR1 SGHTA and CDR2 FQGNSA. CDR3 length: 16 amino acids. CDR3 amino acids: CASSLARTGGGETQYF. The CDR3 coding sequence is TGTGCCAGCAGCTTAGCGAGGACAGGGGGCGGGGAGACCCAGTACTTC.